The 2 T cell receptor beta chains presented below share a single source sample, sequenced in a study of blood T cell repertoires in COVID-19. Clones were sequenced by immunoSEQ multiplex PCR, and TCRdb holds only the in-frame ones, with some missing. The data show approximately 160,000 clones, approximately 84% seen once. The sequenced sample consisted of peripheral blood. The receptors were gathered from a woman aged 60-75 years with COVID-19, enrolled during active disease.

The CDR3 DNA reads as TGTGCCAGCTCACCATTTGGGACTAGCGGGGACAATGAGCAGTTCTTC. As protein: CASSPFGTSGDNEQFF. J is TRBJ2-1 and V is TRBV18, with TRBD2 identical over 13 bases. V shed 2 bases, J shed 5 bases, and the junction held 3 bases outside the gene matches. The CDR3 contains 16 residues. Germline lookup yields CDR1 KGHSH and CDR2 LQKENI.

A few counts support this clone. This chain links TRBV5-1 with TRBJ2-5; D unclear. Germline values: CDR1 SGHRS, CDR2 YFSETQ. Trimming pared 2 bases from V and 4 bases from J, leaving 9 bases between. There are 13 residues in the CDR3. The CDR3 region is CASSLSFRETQYF. The CDR3 DNA follows: TGCGCCAGCAGCTTAAGTTTCAGAGAGACCCAGTACTTC.